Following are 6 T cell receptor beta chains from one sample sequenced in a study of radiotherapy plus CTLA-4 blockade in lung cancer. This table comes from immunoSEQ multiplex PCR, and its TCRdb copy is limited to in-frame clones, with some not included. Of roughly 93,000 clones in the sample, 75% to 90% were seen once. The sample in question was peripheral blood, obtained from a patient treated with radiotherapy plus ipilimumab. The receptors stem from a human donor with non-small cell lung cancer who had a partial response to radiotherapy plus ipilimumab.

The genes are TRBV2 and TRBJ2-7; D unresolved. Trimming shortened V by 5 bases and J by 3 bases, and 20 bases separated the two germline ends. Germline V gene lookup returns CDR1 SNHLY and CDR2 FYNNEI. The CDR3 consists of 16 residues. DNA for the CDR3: TGTGCCAGCAGTAAGGAGAAGTTAATATTAAACTACGAGCAGTACTTC. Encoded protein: CASSKEKLILNYEQYF.

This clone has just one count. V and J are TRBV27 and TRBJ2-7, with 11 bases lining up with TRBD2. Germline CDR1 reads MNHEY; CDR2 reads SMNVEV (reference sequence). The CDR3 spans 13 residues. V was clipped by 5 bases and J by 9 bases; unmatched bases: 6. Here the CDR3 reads CASSRLAGGLQYF. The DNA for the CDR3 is TGTGCCAGCAGTCGGTTAGCGGGAGGGTTGCAGTACTTC.

The CDR3 protein is CASSYNPGGQRKTQYF. As DNA, the CDR3 is TGTGCCAGCAGTTATAATCCCGGGGGACAGAGGAAGACCCAGTACTTC. The genes are TRBV6-6 and TRBJ2-5; D is perhaps TRBD1 (7 bases). V gave up 3 bases and J gave up 6 bases, with 20 bases separating them. Germline V gene sequence: CDR1 MNHNY, CDR2 SVGAGI (reference sequence). CDR3 length equals 16 residues.

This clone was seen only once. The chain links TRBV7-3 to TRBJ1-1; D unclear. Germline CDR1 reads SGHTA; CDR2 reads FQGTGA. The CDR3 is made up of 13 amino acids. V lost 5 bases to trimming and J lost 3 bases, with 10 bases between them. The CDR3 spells CASSNSGYTEAFF. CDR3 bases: TGTGCCAGCAGCAACTCAGGTTACACTGAAGCTTTCTTT.

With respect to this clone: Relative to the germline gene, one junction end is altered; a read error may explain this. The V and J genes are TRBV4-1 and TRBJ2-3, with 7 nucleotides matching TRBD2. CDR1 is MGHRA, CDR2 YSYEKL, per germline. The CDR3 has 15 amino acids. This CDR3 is CVSSHLSGRTDTQYF. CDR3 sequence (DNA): TGCGTCAGCAGCCACCTTAGCGGGCGCACAGATACGCAGTATTTT.

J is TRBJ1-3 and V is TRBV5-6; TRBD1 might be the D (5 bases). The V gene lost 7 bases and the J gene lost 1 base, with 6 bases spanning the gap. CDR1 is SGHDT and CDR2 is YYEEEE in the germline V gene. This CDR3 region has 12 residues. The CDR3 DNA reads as TGTGCCAGCCAGGGATCTGGAAACACCATATATTTT. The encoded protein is CASQGSGNTIYF.